The 10 T cell receptor beta chains given below trace back to one sample, sequenced in a study of cytomegalovirus exposure and HLA in healthy donors. Sequenced by immunoSEQ multiplex PCR; TCRdb stores in-frame clones only, minus some. Found here are about 140,000 clones, approximately 87% of them singletons; the top ten hold less than 3.5%. Sequenced input: PBMCs. These receptors were collected from a man between 18 and 35 years old in good health and CMV-seronegative.

The CDR3 DNA reads TGTGCCAGCAGCGCGAGGAGCACTAGGAGCAATCAGCCCCAGCATTTT. This translates into CASSARSTRSNQPQHF. The chain recombines TRBV2 with TRBJ1-5; no reliable D call. V lost 6 bases to trimming and J lost 1 base, with 16 bases between them. Germline loops: CDR1 SNHLY, CDR2 FYNNEI. The CDR3 extends over 16 amino acids.

This chain links TRBV27 with TRBJ2-2, with D possibly matching TRBD1 (5 bases). The CDR3 has 14 residues. Trimming removed 3 bases at V and 6 bases at J, with 11 bases between. The germline V gene encodes CDR1 MNHEY and CDR2 SMNVEV (reference sequence). In DNA form, the CDR3 reads TGTGCCAGCAGTTTTTACCAGGGTGCCGGGGAGCTGTTTTTT. It yields the protein CASSFYQGAGELFF.

The V gene is TRBV4-1, the J gene TRBJ2-5; D unresolved. Between the trimmed V and J ends, which lost 3 bases and 5 bases, there was a span of 10 bases. Per the germline V gene, CDR1 is MGHRA and CDR2 is YSYEKL. CDR3 size: 13 residues. The CDR3 region has the DNA TGCGCCAGCAGCCAGCGACTGCTCGAGACCCAGTACTTC. Protein sequence: CASSQRLLETQYF.

The chain carries TRBV13 and TRBJ1-5; D is unclear. This CDR3 is 14 amino acids long. The ends were cut back, 1 base at V and 1 base at J, with 5 bases in the middle. Germline V gene lookup returns CDR1 PRHDT and CDR2 FYEKMQ (reference sequence). The CDR3 bases are TGTGCCAGCAGCTTAGCTGGCAGCAATCAGCCCCAGCATTTT. Amino acid sequence: CASSLAGSNQPQHF.

This clone showed up just once. V usage is TRBV27 and J usage is TRBJ1-4; D is possibly TRBD1 (5 bases). Trimming removed 3 bases from V and 0 bases from J, with 11 bases in between. This CDR3 is 16 amino acids long. The germline gives CDR1 MNHEY, CDR2 SMNVEV (reference sequence). CDR3 protein: CASSFSPGPTNEKLFF. CDR3 sequence (DNA): TGTGCCAGCAGTTTCTCCCCAGGGCCAACTAATGAAAAACTGTTTTTT.

The chain uses TRBV27 and TRBJ2-7; no definite D call. The V end was cut by 1 base, the J end by 0 bases, with 13 bases between. Germline assignment: CDR1 MNHEY and CDR2 SMNVEV (reference sequence). The CDR3 is 16 amino acids. CDR3 sequence (DNA): TGTGCCAGCAGTTTATTGGGCCGGAAAAGCTCCTACGAGCAGTACTTC. Translated, it gives CASSLLGRKSSYEQYF.

The V call is TRBV5-1, the J call TRBJ2-5; 8 bases match TRBD1. V lost 5 bases, J lost 5 bases, and 11 bases stayed unmatched. This CDR3 has 15 amino acids. CDR1 SGHRS and CDR2 YFSETQ come from the germline V gene. The CDR3 bases are TGCGCCAGCAGGGGAAGGACAGGGCCCCGGGAGACCCAGTACTTC. Protein: CASRGRTGPRETQYF.

The chain employs TRBV5-1 and TRBJ2-3; a weak D match, TRBD2 (6 bases). This CDR3 is 18 amino acids long. The V end lost 4 bases, the J end lost 1 base, and 22 bases lay between the germline ends. Germline CDR1 is SGHRS and CDR2 is YFSETQ. CDR3 DNA sequence: TGCGCCAGCAGCCCGGACTACAAACCCAGACTTGGCACAGATACGCAGTATTTT. It codes for CASSPDYKPRLGTDTQYF.

The chain is built from TRBV30 and TRBJ2-5, with 9 bases matching TRBD2. The CDR3 spans 16 residues. Germline V gene lookup returns CDR1 GTSNPN and CDR2 SVGIG (reference sequence). V dropped 0 bases and J dropped 4; count of bases not matched to a gene: 9. The CDR3 nucleotides are TGTGCCTGGAGTGTAATCTGGCGGGAGGGCCGAGAGACCCAGTACTTC. Protein sequence: CAWSVIWREGRETQYF.

This clone came up a few times. The V gene is TRBV18, the J gene TRBJ2-7; a possible D gene is TRBD2 (6 bases). V lost 3 bases to trimming and J lost 7 bases, with 16 bases between them. Looked up from germline, CDR1 is KGHSH and CDR2 is LQKENI. The CDR3 covers 14 residues. The CDR3 DNA reads TGTGCCAGCTCACCTCCTGGGACTCTTATAGAGCAGTACTTC. Its translation is CASSPPGTLIEQYF.